The present T cell receptor (beta chain) was sequenced within a study of T cell changes during pregnancy in multiple sclerosis. TCRdb's table, derived via immunoSEQ multiplex PCR, lists solely in-frame clones and lacks some. Found here are 30,000 to 40,000 clones, roughly nine tenths of them singletons; the top ten hold about 3%. The sequence was obtained from a female donor in good health, enrolled as a control in a pregnancy study. The sample in question was CD4+ T cells from peripheral blood mononuclear cells, obtained in the third trimester of pregnancy.

CDR3 nucleotides: TGTGCCAGCAGCGCCGGGACAGCCTACACCGGGGAGCTGTTTTTT. Its translation: CASSAGTAYTGELFF. The rearrangement uses TRBV9 and TRBJ2-2, with TRBD1 matching over 7 bases. The length of the CDR3 is 15 residues. V trimming: 3 bases; J trimming: 3 bases; junction bases outside the gene matches: 5. Germline lookup yields CDR1 SGDLS and CDR2 YYNGEE.